The 26 T cell receptor beta chains below all came from one sample that was sequenced in a study of T cell responses to AZD1222 COVID-19 vaccine. The table came from immunoSEQ multiplex PCR; TCRdb's copy has only in-frame clones and leaves some out. Here the sample spans 200,000 or so clones, 90% to 95% being singletons. Specimen: peripheral blood, collected on day 0 of AZD1222 vaccination. These receptors all stem from an adult in good health.

The chain links TRBV5-6 to TRBJ2-3, with 11 bases matching TRBD1. The V and J ends lost 3 bases and 3 bases, in that order; junction bases with no gene match: 3. The CDR3 consists of 15 residues. CDR1 and CDR2 (germline): SGHDT, YYEEEE. CDR3 residues: CASSWTGGVTDTQYF. The CDR3 DNA reads TGTGCCAGCAGCTGGACAGGGGGCGTTACAGATACGCAGTATTTT.

The chain carries TRBV15 and TRBJ1-1; the D gene is possibly TRBD1 (5 bases). The V gene's germline CDR1 is LNHNV and CDR2 YYDKDF (reference sequence). This CDR3 has 15 amino acids. The V gene lost 3 bases and the J gene lost 4 bases, with 15 bases spanning the gap. CDR3: CATSRGEGSSTEAFF. The DNA of the CDR3 is TGTGCCACCAGCAGGGGGGAAGGTAGTAGCACTGAAGCTTTCTTT. Together with reference TRBV15 and TRBJ1-1, the CDR3 gives the full variable domain: DAMVIQNPRYQVTQFGKPVTLSCSQTLNHNVMYWYQQKSSQAPKLLFHYYDKDFNNEADTPDNFQSRRPNTSFCFLDIRSPGLGDTAMYLCATSRGEGSSTEAFFGQGTRLTVV.

The chain employs TRBV7-4 and TRBJ2-7; 11 nucleotides match TRBD2. CDR3 length: 17 amino acids. Germline assignment: CDR1 SGHVT and CDR2 SQSDAQ. V lost 5 bases, J lost 5 bases, and 14 bases stayed unmatched. The CDR3 DNA follows: TGTGCCAGCAGCCCTAGCCGCAAACTAGCGGGAGCCCACGAGCAGTACTTC. It is translated as CASSPSRKLAGAHEQYF. The full variable domain, completed using reference TRBV7-4 and TRBJ2-7, is GAGVSQSPRYKVAKRGRDVALRCDSISGHVTLYWYRQTLGQGSEVLTYSQSDAQRDKSGRPSGRFSAERPERSVSTLKIQRTEQGDSAVYLCASSPSRKLAGAHEQYFGPGTRLTVT.

This clone came up once. V and J are TRBV27 and TRBJ1-1; tentative D call: TRBD1 (5 bases). V lost 2 bases and J 4 bases, leaving 8 bases between the germline ends. Germline assignment: CDR1 MNHEY and CDR2 SMNVEV (reference sequence). The CDR3 totals 13 residues. CDR3: CASSLRGPTEAFF. The CDR3 DNA reads as TGTGCCAGCAGTTTAAGGGGACCCACTGAAGCTTTCTTT.

V is TRBV4-1 and J is TRBJ1-6; no clear D gene. The CDR3 loop spans 13 amino acids. The V gene's germline CDR1 is MGHRA and CDR2 YSYEKL. V was trimmed by 1 base and J by 5 bases, leaving 3 bases between them. The CDR3 is CASSQGNNSPLHF. CDR3 sequence (DNA): TGCGCCAGCAGCCAAGGGAATAATTCACCCCTCCACTTT.

The V gene is TRBV27, the J gene TRBJ1-5; D is unresolved. The CDR3 is made up of 14 amino acids. From germline, CDR1 is MNHEY and CDR2 SMNVEV (reference sequence). V gave up 0 bases and J gave up 8 bases, with 11 bases separating them. CDR3: CASSLSRPPEPQHF. The CDR3 DNA sequence: TGTGCCAGCAGTTTATCGAGGCCACCCGAGCCCCAGCATTTT.

J is TRBJ2-1 and V is TRBV24-1; D gene ambiguous. Trimming shortened V by 1 base and J by 0 bases, and 12 bases separated the two germline ends. From germline, CDR1 is KGHDR and CDR2 SFDVKD. There are 17 residues in the CDR3. This CDR3 is CATSDFGSSSSYNEQFF. Written as DNA, the CDR3 is TGTGCCACCAGTGATTTTGGAAGCTCGAGCTCCTACAATGAGCAGTTCTTC.

The chain combines TRBV10-3 with TRBJ1-1, with TRBD1 matching 8 bases. V shed 6 bases, J shed 2 bases, and the junction held 11 bases outside the gene matches. CDR1 and CDR2 (germline): ENHRY, SYGVKD. The CDR3 has 16 residues. Here the CDR3 reads CAIRARTGSFNTEAFF. The CDR3 DNA reads as TGTGCCATCAGGGCTCGGACAGGGTCGTTTAACACTGAAGCTTTCTTT.

The chain carries TRBV13 and TRBJ2-3; 8 bases agree with TRBD2. The CDR3 totals 15 residues. J was trimmed by 14 bases and V by 2 bases; bases with no gene match: 15. Germline CDR1 PRHDT, CDR2 FYEKMQ (reference sequence). CDR3 region: CASSLSLAGTSWGYF. As DNA, the CDR3 is TGTGCCAGCAGCTTATCTTTAGCGGGGACCTCTTGGGGGTATTTT.

The chain employs TRBV7-9 and TRBJ1-2; 7 nucleotides align to TRBD1. The junction had 10 bases not matched to a gene; V was cut back by 7 bases and J by 2 bases. Germline CDR1 and CDR2: SEHNR and FQNEAQ (reference sequence). CDR3 size: 15 residues. The CDR3, as DNA: TGTGCCAGCACCCATAACAGGGGAGTGAACTATGGCTACACCTTC. This encodes CASTHNRGVNYGYTF.

The chain has TRBV9 and TRBJ2-7; 9 positions match TRBD2. With V trimmed by 0 bases and J by 3 bases, 4 bases remained unmatched. The CDR3 consists of 15 residues. Germline CDR1 is SGDLS and CDR2 is YYNGEE. In DNA form, the CDR3 reads TGTGCCAGCAGCGTAGGAGGCGGGGGGGACTACGAGCAGTACTTC. This translates into CASSVGGGGDYEQYF.

This chain connects TRBV18 to TRBJ1-1; a possible D gene is TRBD1 (5 bases). Trimming left V 3 bases short and J 4 bases short, with 15 bases between. Germline-derived CDR1 and CDR2 are KGHSH and LQKENI. The CDR3 has 15 amino acids. CDR3 loop: CASSPLGAKGTEAFF. The CDR3 nucleotides read TGTGCCAGCTCACCCCTCGGGGCAAAGGGCACTGAAGCTTTCTTT.

V usage is TRBV3-1 (or the pseudogene TRBV3-2) and J usage is TRBJ1-2; no reliable D call. Germline V lookup: CDR1 LGHDT, CDR2 YNNKEL (reference sequence). The CDR3 length is 14 residues. Trimming left V 1 base short and J 8 bases short, with 14 bases between. CDR3 bases: TGTGCCAGCAGCCAAGGGGAGGCAGTTCAGGGCTACACCTTC. This codes for CASSQGEAVQGYTF.

The CDR3 loop is CASRGLGNEQFF. The CDR3 DNA reads TGTGCCAGTCGCGGGCTCGGAAATGAGCAGTTCTTC. The chain carries TRBV6-5 and TRBJ2-1; D is possibly TRBD2 (5 bases). Looked up from germline, CDR1 is MNHEY and CDR2 is SVGAGI. The CDR3 extends over 12 amino acids. V was trimmed by 9 bases and J by 7 bases, leaving 13 bases between them.

The chain combines TRBV13 with TRBJ1-1; 9 bases line up with TRBD1. CDR3 length: 15 residues. The ends lost 5 bases at V and 1 base at J; junction bases unmatched: 5. Per the germline V gene, CDR1 is PRHDT and CDR2 is FYEKMQ (reference sequence). The CDR3 region is CASSGRGQGNTEAFF. The CDR3 region has the DNA TGTGCCAGCAGCGGTAGGGGACAGGGGAACACTGAAGCTTTCTTT.

This sequence joins TRBV6-6 and TRBJ2-1; 10 bases fit TRBD2. Germline CDR1 MNHNY, CDR2 SVGAGI (reference sequence). CDR3 length: 18 residues. V shed 5 bases, J shed 10 bases, and the junction held 20 bases outside the gene matches. In nucleotides, the CDR3 is TGTGCCAGCAGTCGGGGCAACCTTGGGGGACTAGCGCTAGGAGAGCAGTTCTTC. Translated: CASSRGNLGGLALGEQFF.

This clone showed up just once. The DNA for the CDR3 is TGTGCCAGCAGCTTAGGGCGGGGTGGAAAAGACACTGAAGCTTTCTTT. As protein: CASSLGRGGKDTEAFF. This sequence joins TRBV11-2 and TRBJ1-1; D remains ambiguous. The V end was cut by 1 base, the J end by 3 bases, with 15 bases between. The CDR3 loop spans 16 amino acids. The germline V gene has CDR1 SGHAT and CDR2 FQNNGV.

V usage is TRBV11-3 and J usage is TRBJ2-3, with TRBD2 matching over 8 bases. This CDR3 spans 16 amino acids. V gave up 2 bases and J gave up 4 bases; unmatched junction bases: 8. Germline CDR1 and CDR2: SGHNT and YENEEA. CDR3 region: CASSLLPGGPPDTQYF. In nucleotides, the CDR3 is TGTGCCAGCAGCTTACTCCCGGGAGGGCCTCCAGATACGCAGTATTTT.

V and J are TRBV28 and TRBJ2-5; D is unclear. Germline V gene data show CDR1 as MDHEN and CDR2 as SYDVKM. This CDR3 spans 14 amino acids. V was shortened by 7 bases and J by 1 base, with 13 bases between the two germline ends. CDR3 sequence reads: CASTPVVLQETQYF. Here the CDR3 DNA reads TGTGCCAGCACCCCAGTTGTGCTCCAAGAGACCCAGTACTTC.

The chain has TRBV12-5 and TRBJ1-5, with D perhaps matching TRBD1 (6 bases). CDR1 LGHNT and CDR2 FRNRAP come from the germline V gene. This CDR3 contains 14 residues. Trimming shortened V by 7 bases and J by 1 base, and 11 bases separated the two germline ends. CDR3 nucleotide sequence: TGTGCTAGTGCCCTGGGGGCAAGCAATCAGCCCCAGCATTTT. Residues: CASALGASNQPQHF.

CDR3 protein: CASSQLAGGYEQYF. DNA for the CDR3: TGTGCCAGCAGCCAACTAGCGGGAGGTTACGAGCAGTACTTC. The chain links TRBV14 to TRBJ2-7; 11 bases match TRBD2. Germline V gene sequence: CDR1 SGHDN, CDR2 FVKESK. V was pared by 2 bases and J by 4 bases, with 1 base of the junction left unmatched. The CDR3 is 14 residues long.

The chain links TRBV6-6 to TRBJ1-4, with D tentatively TRBD1 (5 bases). Germline V lookup: CDR1 MNHNY, CDR2 SVGAGI (reference sequence). The CDR3 consists of 15 residues. Trimming took 6 bases from V and 6 from J, leaving 17 bases between them. In DNA form, the CDR3 reads TGTGCCAGCAGCCGAGAAGAGGGGTTTGATGAAAAACTGTTTTTT. Its translation is CASSREEGFDEKLFF.

This clone appeared once. The chain joins TRBV5-4 to TRBJ1-6; no clear D gene. V gave up 9 bases and J gave up 7 bases, with 17 bases separating them. The CDR3 has 14 residues. The germline V gene encodes CDR1 SGHNT and CDR2 YYREEE (reference sequence). Here the CDR3 DNA reads TGTGCCACCCCCGGCCCCAGTCGGAATTCACCCCTCCACTTT. This translates into CATPGPSRNSPLHF.

The chain joins TRBV5-1 to TRBJ1-1; D is ambiguous. This CDR3 is built from 14 residues. V was pared by 2 bases and J by 5 bases, with 13 bases between. Germline V CDR1 and CDR2: SGHRS, YFSETQ. The CDR3 loop is CASSLSLGGTEAFF. The DNA for the CDR3 is TGCGCCAGCAGCTTAAGTCTGGGCGGAACTGAAGCTTTCTTT.

J is TRBJ1-2 and V is TRBV4-1; D not resolved. The CDR3 runs to 13 residues. V was trimmed by 1 base and J by 8 bases, leaving 11 bases between them. Germline V lookup: CDR1 MGHRA, CDR2 YSYEKL. The CDR3 DNA is TGCGCCAGCAGCCAAGGACCGATCGAGGGCTACACCTTC. Its protein product is CASSQGPIEGYTF.

This chain joins TRBV6-5 and TRBJ1-2; 8 positions agree with TRBD1. The ends lost 10 bases at V and 2 bases at J; junction bases unmatched: 6. Germline assignment: CDR1 MNHEY and CDR2 SVGAGI. The CDR3 runs 13 residues. DNA of the CDR3: TGTGCCATACAAGACAGGGGAAACTATGGCTACACCTTC. Its protein product is CAIQDRGNYGYTF.